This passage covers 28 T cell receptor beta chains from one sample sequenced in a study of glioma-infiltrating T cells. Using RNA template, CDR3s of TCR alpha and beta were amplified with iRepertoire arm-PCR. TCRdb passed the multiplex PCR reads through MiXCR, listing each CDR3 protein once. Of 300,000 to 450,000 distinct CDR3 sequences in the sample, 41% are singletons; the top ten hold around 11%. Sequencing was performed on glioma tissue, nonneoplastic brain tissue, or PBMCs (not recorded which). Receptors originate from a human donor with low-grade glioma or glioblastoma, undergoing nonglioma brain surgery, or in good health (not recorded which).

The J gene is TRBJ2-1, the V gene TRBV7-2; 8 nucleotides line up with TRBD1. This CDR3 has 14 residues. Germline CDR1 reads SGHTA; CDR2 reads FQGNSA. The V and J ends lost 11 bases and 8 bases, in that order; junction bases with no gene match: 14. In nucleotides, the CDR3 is TGTGCCGTTTCCAGGGGGCTCTTGTCCTATGAGCAGTTCTTC. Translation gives CAVSRGLLSYEQFF.

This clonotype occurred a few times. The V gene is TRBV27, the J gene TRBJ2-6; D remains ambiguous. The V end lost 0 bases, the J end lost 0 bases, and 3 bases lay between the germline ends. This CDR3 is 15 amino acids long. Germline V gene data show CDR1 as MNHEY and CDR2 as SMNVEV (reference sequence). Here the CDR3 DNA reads TGTGCCAGCAGTTTATCACCCTCTGGGGCCAACGTCCTGACTTTC. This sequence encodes CASSLSPSGANVLTF.

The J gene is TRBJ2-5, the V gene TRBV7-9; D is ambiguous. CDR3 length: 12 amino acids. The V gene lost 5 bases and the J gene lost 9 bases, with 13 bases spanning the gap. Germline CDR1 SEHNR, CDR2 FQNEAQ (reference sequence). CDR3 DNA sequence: TGTGCCAGCAGCCCTGAGATGGGATCCCAGTACTTC. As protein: CASSPEMGSQYF. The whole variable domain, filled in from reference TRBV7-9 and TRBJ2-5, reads DTGVSQNPRHKITKRGQNVTFRCDPISEHNRLYWYRQTLGQGPEFLTYFQNEAQLEKSRLLSDRFSAERPKGSFSTLEIQRTEQGDSAMYLCASSPEMGSQYFGPGTRLLVL.

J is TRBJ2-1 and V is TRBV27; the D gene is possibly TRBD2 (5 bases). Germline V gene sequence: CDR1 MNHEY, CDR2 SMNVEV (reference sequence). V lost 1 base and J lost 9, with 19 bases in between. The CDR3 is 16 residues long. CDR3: CASSLLSFSGLSEQFF. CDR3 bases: TGTGCCAGCAGTTTATTATCCTTTTCGGGGTTAAGTGAGCAGTTCTTC.

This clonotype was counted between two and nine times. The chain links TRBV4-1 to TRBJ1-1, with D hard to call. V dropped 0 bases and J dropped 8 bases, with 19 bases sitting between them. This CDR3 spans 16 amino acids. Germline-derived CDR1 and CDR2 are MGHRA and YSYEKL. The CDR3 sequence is CASSQDVQSELGEAFF. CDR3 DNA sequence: TGCGCCAGCAGCCAAGATGTACAATCCGAATTAGGGGAAGCTTTCTTT.

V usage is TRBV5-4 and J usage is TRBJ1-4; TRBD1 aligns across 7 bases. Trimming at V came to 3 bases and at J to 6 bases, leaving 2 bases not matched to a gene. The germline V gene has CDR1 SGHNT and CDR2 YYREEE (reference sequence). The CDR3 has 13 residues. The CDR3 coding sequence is TGTGCCAGCAGCTCCGGACAGGATGAAAAACTGTTTTTT. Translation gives CASSSGQDEKLFF.

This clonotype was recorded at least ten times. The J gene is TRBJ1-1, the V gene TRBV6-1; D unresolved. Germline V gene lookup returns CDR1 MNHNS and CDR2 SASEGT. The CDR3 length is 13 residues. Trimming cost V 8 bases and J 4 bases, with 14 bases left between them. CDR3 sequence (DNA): TGTGCCAGCCGGATGGAGACGGTCACTGAAGCTTTCTTT. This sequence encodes CASRMETVTEAFF.

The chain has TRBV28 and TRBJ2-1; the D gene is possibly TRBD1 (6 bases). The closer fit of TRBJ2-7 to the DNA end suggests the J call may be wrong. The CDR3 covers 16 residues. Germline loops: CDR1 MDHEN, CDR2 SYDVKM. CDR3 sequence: CASSLVGADYSYEQYF. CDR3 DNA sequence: TGTGCCAGCAGTTTAGTGGGGGCAGATTACTCCTACGAGCAGTACTTC.

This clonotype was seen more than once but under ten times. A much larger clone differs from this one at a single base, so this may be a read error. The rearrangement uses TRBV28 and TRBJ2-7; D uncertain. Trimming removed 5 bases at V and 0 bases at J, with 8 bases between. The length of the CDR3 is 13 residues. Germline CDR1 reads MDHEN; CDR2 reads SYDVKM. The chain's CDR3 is CASSPPTSYEQYF. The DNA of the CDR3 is TGTGCCAGCAGTCCCCCAACCTCCTACGAGCAGTACTTC. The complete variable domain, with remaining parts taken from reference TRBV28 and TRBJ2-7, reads DVKVTQSSRYLVKRTGEKVFLECVQDMDHENMFWYRQDPGLGLRLIYFSYDVKMKEKGDIPEGYSVSREKKERFSLILESASTNQTSMYLCASSPPTSYEQYFGPGTRLTVT.

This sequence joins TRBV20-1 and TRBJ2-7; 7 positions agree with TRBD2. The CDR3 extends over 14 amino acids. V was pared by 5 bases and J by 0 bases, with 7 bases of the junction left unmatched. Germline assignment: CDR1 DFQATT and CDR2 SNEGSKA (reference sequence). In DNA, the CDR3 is TGCAGTGCTGGTTTTGGCGGGAGCTCCTACGAGCAGTACTTC. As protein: CSAGFGGSSYEQYF.

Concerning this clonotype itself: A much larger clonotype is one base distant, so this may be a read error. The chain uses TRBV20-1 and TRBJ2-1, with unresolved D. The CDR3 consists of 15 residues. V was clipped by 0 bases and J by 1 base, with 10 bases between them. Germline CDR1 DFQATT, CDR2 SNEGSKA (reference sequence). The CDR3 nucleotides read TGCAGTGCTAGAGACTGGGCCACGTCCTACAATGAGCAGTTCTTC. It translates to CSARDWATSYNEQFF.

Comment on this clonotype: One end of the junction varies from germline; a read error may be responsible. The CDR3 nucleotides are TGTGCCAGCAGCTTAGAGGGGCTAGCGGGAGCCCCGGGGGATACGAAGTATTTT. Its translation is CASSLEGLAGAPGDTKYF. This chain uses TRBV7-2 with TRBJ2-3; TRBD2 matches at 10 bases. Germline CDR1 and CDR2: SGHTA and FQGNSA. CDR3 length equals 18 residues. Looking up the rest from reference TRBV7-2 and TRBJ2-3 gives the full variable domain: GAGVSQSPSNKVTEKGKDVELRCDPISGHTALYWYRQSLGQGLEFLIYFQGNSAPDKSGLPSDRFSAERTGGSVSTLTIQRTQQEDSAVYLCASSLEGLAGAPGDTKYFGPGTRLTVL.

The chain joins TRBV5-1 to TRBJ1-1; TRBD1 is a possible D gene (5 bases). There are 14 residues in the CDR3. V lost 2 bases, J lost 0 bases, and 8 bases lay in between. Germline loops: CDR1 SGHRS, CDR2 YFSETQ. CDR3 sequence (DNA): TGCGCCAGCAGCTTCGTACAGGTGAACACTGAAGCTTTCTTT. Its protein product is CASSFVQVNTEAFF.

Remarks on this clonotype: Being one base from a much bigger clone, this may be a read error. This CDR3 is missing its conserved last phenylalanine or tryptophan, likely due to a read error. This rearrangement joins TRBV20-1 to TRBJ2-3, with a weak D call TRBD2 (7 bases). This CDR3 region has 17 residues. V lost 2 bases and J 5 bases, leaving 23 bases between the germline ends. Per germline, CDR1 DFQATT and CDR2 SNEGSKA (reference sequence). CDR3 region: CSARPIGGRARVDTQYY. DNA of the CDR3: TGCAGTGCTAGACCAATAGGGGGGAGGGCCAGGGTAGATACGCAGTATTAT.

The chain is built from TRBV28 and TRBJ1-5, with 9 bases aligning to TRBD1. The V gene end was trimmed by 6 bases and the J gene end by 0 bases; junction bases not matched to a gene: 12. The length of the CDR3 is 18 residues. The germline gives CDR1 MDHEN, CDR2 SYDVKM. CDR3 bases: TGTGCCAGCAGCCTAACAGGGGGCCAATGGGGTAGCAATCAGCCCCAGCATTTT. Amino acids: CASSLTGGQWGSNQPQHF.

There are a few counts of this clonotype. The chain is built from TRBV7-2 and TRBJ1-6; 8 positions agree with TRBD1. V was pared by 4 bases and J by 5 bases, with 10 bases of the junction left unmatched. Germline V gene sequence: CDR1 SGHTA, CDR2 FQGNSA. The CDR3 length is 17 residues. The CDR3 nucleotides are TGTGCCAGCAGCTGGGACAGGACCAATTTAGATAATTCACCCCTCCACTTT. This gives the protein CASSWDRTNLDNSPLHF. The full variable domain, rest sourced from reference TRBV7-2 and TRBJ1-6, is GAGVSQSPSNKVTEKGKDVELRCDPISGHTALYWYRQSLGQGLEFLIYFQGNSAPDKSGLPSDRFSAERTGGSVSTLTIQRTQQEDSAVYLCASSWDRTNLDNSPLHFGNGTRLTVT.

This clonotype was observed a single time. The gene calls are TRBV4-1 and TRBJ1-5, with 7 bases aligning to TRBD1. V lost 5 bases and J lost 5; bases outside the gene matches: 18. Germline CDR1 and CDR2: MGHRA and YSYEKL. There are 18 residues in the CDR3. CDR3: CASSKGGRGRFLYQPQHF. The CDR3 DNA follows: TGCGCCAGCAGCAAAGGCGGGAGGGGGCGATTTCTCTATCAGCCCCAGCATTTT.

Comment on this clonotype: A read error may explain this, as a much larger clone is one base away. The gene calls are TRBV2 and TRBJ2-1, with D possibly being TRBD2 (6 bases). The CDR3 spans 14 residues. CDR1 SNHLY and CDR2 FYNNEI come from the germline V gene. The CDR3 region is CASSIVPRGNEKFF. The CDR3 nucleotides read TGTGCCAGCAGCATCGTACCACGGGGGAATGAGAAGTTCTTC. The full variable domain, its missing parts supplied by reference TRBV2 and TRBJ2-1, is EPEVTQTPSHQVTQMGQEVILRCVPISNHLYFYWYRQILGQKVEFLVSFYNNEISEKSEIFDDQFSVERPDGSNFTLKIRSTKLEDSAMYFCASSIVPRGNEKFFGPGTRLTVL.

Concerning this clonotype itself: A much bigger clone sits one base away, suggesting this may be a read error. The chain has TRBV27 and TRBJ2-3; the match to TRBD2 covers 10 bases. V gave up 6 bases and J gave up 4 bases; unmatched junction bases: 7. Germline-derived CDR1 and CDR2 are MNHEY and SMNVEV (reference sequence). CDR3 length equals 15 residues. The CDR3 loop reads CASSRGLAEADTQYF. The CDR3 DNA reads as TGTGCCAGCAGCAGAGGACTAGCGGAAGCAGATACGCAGTATTTT.

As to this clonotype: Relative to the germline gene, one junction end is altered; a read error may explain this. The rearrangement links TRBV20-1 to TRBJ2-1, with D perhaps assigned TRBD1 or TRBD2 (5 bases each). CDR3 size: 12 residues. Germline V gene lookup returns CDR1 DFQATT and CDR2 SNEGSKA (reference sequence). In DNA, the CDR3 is TGCAGTGTTAGAAGGGACGGAGATGAGCAGTTCTTC. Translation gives CSVRRDGDEQFF.

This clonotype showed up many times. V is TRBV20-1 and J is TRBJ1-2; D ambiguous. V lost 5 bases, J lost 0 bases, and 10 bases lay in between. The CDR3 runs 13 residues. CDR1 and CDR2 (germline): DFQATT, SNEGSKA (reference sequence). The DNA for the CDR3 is TGCAGTGCTTCCCCGAACCCTAACTATGGCTACACCTTC. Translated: CSASPNPNYGYTF.

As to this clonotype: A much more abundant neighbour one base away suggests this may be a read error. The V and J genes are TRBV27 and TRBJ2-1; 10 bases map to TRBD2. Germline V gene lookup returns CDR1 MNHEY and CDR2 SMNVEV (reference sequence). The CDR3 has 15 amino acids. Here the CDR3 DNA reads TGTGCCAGCAGCCACGGGACTAGCGCTTACAATAAGCAGTTCTTC. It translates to CASSHGTSAYNKQFF.

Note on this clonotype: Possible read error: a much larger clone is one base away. The CDR3 nucleotides read TGTGCCAGCAGTTTAGGTTTCGCGAGTTTCGGGACTAGCGACTACGAGCAGTACTTC. Translating it yields CASSLGFASFGTSDYEQYF. The rearrangement uses TRBV28 and TRBJ2-7, with 10 bases fitting TRBD2. The CDR3 is made up of 19 amino acids. Per germline, CDR1 MDHEN and CDR2 SYDVKM. V lost 2 bases to trimming and J lost 3 bases; unmatched junction nucleotides: 16.

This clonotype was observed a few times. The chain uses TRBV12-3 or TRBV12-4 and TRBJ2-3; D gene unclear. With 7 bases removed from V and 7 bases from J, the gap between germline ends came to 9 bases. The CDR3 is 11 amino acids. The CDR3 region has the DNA TGTGCCAGCACCTCGGATTATACGCAGTATTTT. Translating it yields CASTSDYTQYF.

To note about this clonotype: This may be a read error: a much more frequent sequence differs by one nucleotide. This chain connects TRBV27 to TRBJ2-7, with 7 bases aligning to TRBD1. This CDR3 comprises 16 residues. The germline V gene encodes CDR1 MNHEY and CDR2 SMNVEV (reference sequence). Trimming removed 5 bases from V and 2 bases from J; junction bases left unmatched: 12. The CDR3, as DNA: TGTGCCAGCAGTGTAAGGACAGGAAGAGGTCCCTACGAGCAGTACTTC. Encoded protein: CASSVRTGRGPYEQYF.

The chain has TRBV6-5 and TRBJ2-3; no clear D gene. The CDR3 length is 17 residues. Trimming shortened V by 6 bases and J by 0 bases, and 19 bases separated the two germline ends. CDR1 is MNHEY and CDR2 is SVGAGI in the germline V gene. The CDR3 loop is CASSPPWLDPSTDTQYF. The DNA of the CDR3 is TGTGCCAGCAGCCCCCCCTGGTTGGATCCAAGCACAGATACGCAGTATTTT.

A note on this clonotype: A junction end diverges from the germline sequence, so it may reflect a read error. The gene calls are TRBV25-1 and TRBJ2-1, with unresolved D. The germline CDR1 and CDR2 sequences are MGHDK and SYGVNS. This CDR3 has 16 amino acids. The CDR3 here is CAGSPPGTSSYNEQFF. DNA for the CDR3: TGTGCCGGCAGTCCTCCGGGCACGAGCTCCTACAATGAGCAGTTCTTC.

DNA for the CDR3: TGTGCCAGCAGCCTCCTAGCGGGACGGCAAAAGACCCAGTACTTC. Its protein is CASSLLAGRQKTQYF. This chain connects TRBV3-1 to TRBJ2-5; 9 positions agree with TRBD2. Germline-derived CDR1 and CDR2 are LGHDT and YNNKEL (reference sequence). V shed 4 bases, J shed 6 bases, and the junction held 9 bases outside the gene matches. This CDR3 has 15 residues.